The next 2 T cell receptor beta chains were all read from a single sample in a study of T cells in localized non-small cell lung cancer. Sequencing used immunoSEQ multiplex PCR; TCRdb keeps in-frame clones, though not all of them. The table has around 41,000 clones, roughly 80% seen once. This specimen consisted of PBMCs, obtained before any cancer treatment. These receptors came from a man aged 35-69 years with stage II lung adenocarcinoma.

The table lists this clone with a count of one. The CDR3 spells CASSIGGNNNEQFF. The CDR3 DNA reads as TGTGCCAGTAGTATCGGCGGGAACAACAATGAGCAGTTCTTC. The chain is built from TRBV19 and TRBJ2-1; D is perhaps TRBD2 (6 bases). The CDR3 is made up of 14 amino acids. Looked up from germline, CDR1 is LNHDA and CDR2 is SQIVND (reference sequence). V gave up 3 bases and J gave up 5 bases, with 11 bases separating them.

V and J are TRBV6-6 and TRBJ2-1, with 13 bases aligning to TRBD2. The germline V gene has CDR1 MNHNY and CDR2 SVGAGI (reference sequence). The CDR3 totals 16 residues. Losses at the gene ends were 5 bases for V and 7 bases for J; bases not matched to a gene: 8. CDR3 sequence reads: CASSLTSGGAGNEQFF. CDR3 in DNA: TGTGCCAGCAGTCTTACTAGCGGGGGGGCTGGGAATGAGCAGTTCTTC.